The source of this T cell receptor beta chain is a study of blood T cell repertoires in COVID-19. The data were produced by immunoSEQ multiplex PCR, yet TCRdb's version contains in-frame clones alone and is incomplete. Altogether approximately 200,000 clones are present, roughly three quarters being singletons, with the ten largest covering 10% to 15%. Germline V gives CDR1 SGHTA, CDR2 FQGNSA. The CDR3 is made up of 16 amino acids. Trimming removed 1 base from V and 5 bases from J; junction bases left unmatched: 3. This rearrangement joins TRBV7-2 to TRBJ2-5; 14 nucleotides line up with TRBD2. Material: peripheral blood. The receptor comes from a woman older than 75 with COVID-19, enrolled during active disease. The CDR3 loop reads CASSLVTSGRGETQYF. The DNA of the CDR3 is TGTGCCAGCAGCTTAGTGACTAGCGGGAGGGGGGAGACCCAGTACTTC.